This T cell receptor beta chain was recovered during a study of blood T cell repertoires in COVID-19 (dated by TCRdb to 2020 to 2021). Regarding the study in general: The collaborator samples originated in the United States, Italy and Spain and spanned the acute and convalescent phases of COVID-19. Where available, HLA class I and class II types were obtained from metadata supplied by the sample provider rather than from assay-based typing. A de-identified subject ID, COVID-19 status, age in years and sex were almost always included in the sample metadata. The repertoires were released in a freely available public database meant as a resource for research on the immune response to SARS-CoV-2. Samples were obtained from the ongoing ImmuneRACE study (first 160 participants) and from some 1,300 subjects provided by 6 global collaborators. The material from the prospective study consisted of cDNA or gDNA derived from T cells, B-cell-depleted T cells, or PBMCs. Deeply sampled blood TCRbeta repertoires from subjects exposed to, actively infected with, or recovered from COVID-19 were included in the dataset. Broader findings and caveats from the paper: The quantity of clinical and demographic metadata differed by source and by participant and was supplied without curation.

TCRbeta CDR3 regions were amplified from genomic DNA using the immunoSEQ Assay, a bias-controlled multiplex PCR. In the source study's methods: Nucleated cell counts per sample were estimated from amplification of reference gene primers within the assay. To quantify the absolute abundance of each unique TCRbeta CDR3 rearrangement, sequence reads were collapsed and filtered. For each sample, productive Simpson clonality was calculated by taking the square root of Simpson's diversity index across productive rearrangements. This immuneACCESS table, as held by TCRdb, lists in-frame sequences with V and J called but not all clones. Of the missing ones, under half trace to an unresolved V gene in checked studies; the others have no known cause. V and J calls and clone size are as listed in that table; D and trimming were resolved from the DNA. The table for this sample lists about 160,000 clones; approximately 91% of them were counted only once. The ten largest clones capture roughly 2.3% of the sample.

As to this clone: It has no known antigen specificity. Within one base of it there is no much larger clone, and no base qualities were kept.

Each collaborating institution followed its own protocols to collect whole blood in K2EDTA tubes. Collaborator samples were shipped for TCRbeta analysis as frozen whole blood, isolated PBMCs, or DNA extracted from either sample type. The CDR3 measures 12 amino acids from cysteine to phenylalanine. Only the CDR3 region is kept as DNA, spanning 36 bases read in frame from base 1. Relative to germline, V is 5 bases shorter and J is 9 bases shorter, with 13 bases between their ends. Sequenced sample: peripheral blood. The clonotype was recovered from a man between 18 and 35 years old with acute or convalescent COVID-19. The V and J genes are TRBV12-3 or TRBV12-4 and TRBJ1-2; the D gene assignment is ambiguous. In nucleotide form, the sequence is TGTGCCAGCAGTGTCCTGTCAGGAAGCTACACCTTC. Protein translation: CASSVLSGSYTF.